The source of this T cell receptor (beta chain) is a study of cytomegalovirus exposure and HLA in healthy donors. The PCR had 60 Vbeta and 13 Jbeta primers. Here immunoSEQ multiplex PCR was the method, and the copy in TCRdb shows in-frame clones only, minus some. The sample lists 95,000 to 150,000 clones, 81% occurring once. As to this clone: What it binds is unknown.

Findings of the study overall: Donor immune exposure was known only as CMV serostatus. The study designated 150 to 200 TCR beta chains cytomegalovirus-associated.

Though nominally healthy at sampling, donors likely had unrecorded immune exposures. Trimming cost V 3 bases and J 0 bases, with 15 bases left between them. CDR3 size: 15 residues. Germline lookup yields CDR1 GTSNPN and CDR2 SVGIG (reference sequence). Material: PBMCs. The TCR was taken from a man aged 18 to 29 in good health and CMV-seropositive. The chain is built from TRBV30 and TRBJ2-7; unclear D gene. In DNA form, the CDR3 reads TGTGCCTGGAGGCGAGGAGTCACCATCTCCTACGAGCAGTACTTC. Translation gives CAWRRGVTISYEQYF.